This TCR beta chain was retrieved from a study of T cell repertoires in cytomegalovirus infection. The wider study: It was the public TCR beta signatures that indicated both CMV infection and matching HLA type.

TCRdb called the reads again in MiXCR, with one record for every CDR3 protein. This table holds around 130,000 distinct CDR3 sequences, roughly a quarter found once. CDR1 and CDR2 (germline): DFQATT, SNEGSKA (reference sequence). Between the trimmed V and J ends, which lost 6 bases and 0 bases, there was a span of 15 bases. CDR3 length equals 14 residues. As to this clonotype: No antigen is known for it.

The TCR sequence derives from a human donor in good health (CMV status not recorded). Some clones in this sample may be carry-over from other donors' samples. What was sequenced was PBMCs, sequenced either directly or after in vitro stimulation (not recorded which). This rearrangement joins TRBV20-1 to TRBJ2-7, with D perhaps matching TRBD2 (6 bases). This CDR3 is CSATKPGASYEQYF. CDR3 bases: TGCAGTGCAACTAAGCCGGGAGCCTCCTACGAGCAGTACTTC.